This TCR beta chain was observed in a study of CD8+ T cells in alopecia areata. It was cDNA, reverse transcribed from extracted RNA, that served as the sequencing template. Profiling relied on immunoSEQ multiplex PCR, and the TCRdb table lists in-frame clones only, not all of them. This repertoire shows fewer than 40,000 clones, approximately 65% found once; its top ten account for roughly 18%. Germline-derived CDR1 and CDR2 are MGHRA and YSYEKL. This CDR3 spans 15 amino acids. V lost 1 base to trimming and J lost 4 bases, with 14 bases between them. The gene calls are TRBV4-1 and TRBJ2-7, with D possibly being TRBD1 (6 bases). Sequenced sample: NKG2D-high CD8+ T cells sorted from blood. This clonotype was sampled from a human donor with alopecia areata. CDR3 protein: CASSQGPGTPYEQYF. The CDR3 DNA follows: TGCGCCAGCAGCCAAGGACCCGGGACACCTTACGAGCAGTACTTC.